This entry concerns a single T cell receptor beta chain. Its cognate antigen is unknown. This sample stems from a study of vaccination effects on CD4 cells after COVID-19. Study-level information: Either the mRNA-1273 or the BNT162b2 vaccine was given to participants as two doses. Study conclusions and caveats: Few convalescent patients were included, and no early post-infection timepoints were sampled.

Peptide-pool stimulation followed by sequencing identified expanded antigen-specific CD4+ clonotypes in the ViraFEST assay. When ten to eleven days of culture had elapsed, CD4+ T cells were isolated. In the vaccine recipients, nucleocapsid antibodies were negative and there was no prior SARS-CoV-2 infection. Cultures got half-medium changes with IL-2 on days 3 and 7. The ends were cut back, 1 base at V and 0 bases at J, with 10 bases in the middle. The CDR3 runs to 15 residues. In germline, CDR1 is KGHSH, CDR2 LQKENI. The method was immunoSEQ multiplex PCR; TCRdb's version includes in-frame clones alone and lacks a portion of them. This sample has tens of thousands of clones; 73% occur once, and the top ten carry under 5.5%.

The receptor comes from a human donor who received a COVID-19 vaccine. The V gene is TRBV18, the J gene TRBJ2-7; D unclear. Material: CD4+ T cells from PBMCs cultured with SARS-CoV-2 spike peptides, obtained before COVID-19 vaccination. The CDR3 DNA reads as TGTGCCAGCTCACCACAACAGATGAGCTCCTACGAGCAGTACTTC. Amino acid sequence: CASSPQQMSSYEQYF.